Listed below are T cell receptor beta chains from one sample, sequenced in a study of cytomegalovirus exposure and HLA in healthy donors. Profiled with immunoSEQ multiplex PCR; TCRdb holds only in-frame clones, not every one. The sample gives around 180,000 clones, roughly 85% of which show up once; 1% is in the top ten. Sequencing was done on a sample of PBMCs. These receptors originate from a boy aged 2 to 9 in good health and CMV-seronegative. The CDR3 runs from the conserved cysteine through the conserved F or W. The D gene is left open where the match is weak. Clone sizes are given selectively: once, few, many, or a class where the clone is expanded.

v_gene	d_gene	j_gene	abundance	CDR3aa	CDR3nt
TRBV5-1	.	TRBJ2-5	.	CASSLSARGREETQYF	TGCGCCAGCAGCTTGTCAGCCAGGGGCCGGGAAGAGACCCAGTACTTC
TRBV5-4	.	TRBJ2-3	.	CASSSQGDTQYF	TGTGCCAGCAGCTCGCAGGGGGATACGCAGTATTTT
TRBV5-4	.	TRBJ1-2	.	CASSLDPAGSLNYGYTF	TGTGCCAGCAGCTTGGATCCCGCAGGGTCCCTTAACTATGGCTACACCTTC
TRBV4-1	.	TRBJ2-5	.	CASSQVTVETQYF	TGCGCCAGCAGCCAAGTGACTGTGGAGACCCAGTACTTC
TRBV25-1	.	TRBJ1-3	.	CASSDVAYSGNTIYF	TGTGCCAGCAGTGATGTTGCGTACTCTGGAAACACCATATATTTT
TRBV11-2	TRBD2	TRBJ2-1	.	CASSFIAWGSGGYNEQFF	TGTGCCAGCAGCTTTATAGCTTGGGGTAGCGGGGGGTACAATGAGCAGTTCTTC
TRBV19	.	TRBJ1-3	.	CASSITGSGNTIYF	TGTGCCAGTAGTATCACAGGGTCTGGAAACACCATATATTTT
TRBV30	.	TRBJ1-3	.	CAWSVRRRLNLGNTIYF	TGTGCCTGGAGTGTACGTCGGAGACTAAACTTAGGAAACACCATATATTTT
TRBV5-4	.	TRBJ2-7	.	CASSLYLSSYEQYF	TGTGCCAGCAGCCTTTACTTGAGCTCCTACGAGCAGTACTTC
TRBV7-3	TRBD2	TRBJ2-3	.	CASSLDGRNTDTQYF	TGTGCCAGCAGCTTAGACGGGAGGAACACAGATACGCAGTATTTT
TRBV27	.	TRBJ1-6	.	CASSLQQGPNSPLHF	TGTGCCAGCAGTCTTCAACAGGGCCCAAATTCACCCCTCCACTTT
TRBV6-1	.	TRBJ2-3	.	CASSETLTGFFSSTDTQYF	TGTGCCAGCAGTGAAACCCTGACAGGATTTTTCTCTAGCACAGATACGCAGTATTTT
TRBV7-9	.	TRBJ1-5	.	CASSSSGLGRNQPQHF	TGTGCCAGCAGCTCCTCAGGACTGGGAAGGAATCAGCCCCAGCATTTT
TRBV19	TRBD1	TRBJ2-5	.	CASSIVTGVRETQYF	TGTGCCAGTAGTATAGTCACAGGGGTGAGAGAGACCCAGTACTTC
TRBV28	TRBD2	TRBJ2-7	.	CASSLGGRNEQYF	TGTGCCAGCAGTTTGGGCGGGAGAAACGAGCAGTACTTC
TRBV19	.	TRBJ1-1	.	CAATTGFGAFF	TGTGCCGCGACTACGGGGTTTGGAGCTTTCTTT
TRBV10-3	TRBD2	TRBJ2-3	.	CAISVSGTDTQYF	TGTGCCATCAGTGTTAGCGGGACAGATACGCAGTATTTT
TRBV19	.	TRBJ2-7	.	CASSQGGLVYEQYF	TGTGCCAGTAGCCAGGGGGGACTTGTCTACGAGCAGTACTTC
TRBV5-1	.	TRBJ1-1	.	CASSEGHRNTEAFF	TGCGCCAGCAGCGAGGGACATCGGAACACTGAAGCTTTCTTT
TRBV5-4	TRBD2	TRBJ2-1	.	CASSWTSGGHNEQFF	TGTGCCAGCAGCTGGACTAGCGGGGGCCACAATGAGCAGTTCTTC
TRBV5-1	TRBD2	TRBJ2-3	.	CASSAGLDLYTDTQYF	TGCGCCAGCAGCGCCGGACTAGATTTATACACAGATACGCAGTATTTT
TRBV28	TRBD1	TRBJ1-2	.	CASSQHRGGYGYTF	TGTGCCAGCAGTCAACACAGGGGTGGGTATGGCTACACCTTC
TRBV5-4	TRBD1	TRBJ2-7	.	CASSPGQGSYEQYF	TGTGCCAGCAGCCCCGGACAGGGCTCCTACGAGCAGTACTTC
TRBV2	TRBD1	TRBJ1-3	.	CASSRQGARCLPGNTIYF	TGTGCCAGCAGTAGACAGGGGGCTCGGTGTTTGCCTGGAAACACCATATATTTT
TRBV14	.	TRBJ2-1	.	CASSPLRGVQVYFYNEQFF	TGTGCCAGCAGCCCCCTCCGGGGAGTCCAAGTCTATTTCTACAATGAGCAGTTCTTC
TRBV5-1	TRBD2	TRBJ2-1	.	CASSLERGGNEQFF	TGCGCCAGCAGCTTGGAGCGGGGAGGCAATGAGCAGTTCTTC
TRBV28	.	TRBJ2-6	.	CASSLPHGGPGANVLTF	TGTGCCAGCAGTTTACCCCACGGGGGACCTGGGGCCAACGTCCTGACTTTC
TRBV6-4	TRBD2	TRBJ2-3	.	CASSDAPGGTQYF	TGTGCCAGCAGTGATGCCCCGGGGGGTACGCAGTATTTT
TRBV13	TRBD1	TRBJ2-1	.	CASSLGDRDYNEQFF	TGTGCCAGCAGCTTGGGGGACAGGGATTACAATGAGCAGTTCTTC
TRBV29-1	TRBD2	TRBJ2-3	.	CSVEDEASGGAPDTQYF	TGCAGCGTTGAAGATGAAGCTAGCGGGGGGGCTCCAGATACGCAGTATTTT
TRBV7-9	.	TRBJ1-2	.	CASSPPRPGDYGYTF	TGTGCCAGCAGCCCCCCGCGACCCGGGGACTATGGCTACACCTTC
TRBV28	TRBD2	TRBJ2-3	.	CASSLYYGRGDTQYF	TGTGCCAGCAGTTTATACTACGGGAGGGGCGATACGCAGTATTTT
TRBV28	.	TRBJ2-1	.	CASSRQVGEQFF	TGTGCCAGCAGTAGACAGGTCGGTGAGCAGTTCTTC
TRBV7-9	.	TRBJ1-1	.	CASSYRTAEAFF	TGTGCCAGCAGCTACCGGACAGCCGAAGCTTTCTTT
TRBV5-1	TRBD1	TRBJ2-1	.	CASSLAGQGAFNEQFF	TGCGCCAGCAGCTTGGCCGGGCAGGGGGCGTTCAATGAGCAGTTCTTC
TRBV9	.	TRBJ2-2	once	CASSVSDARGGTGELFF	TGTGCCAGCAGCGTATCGGACGCCCGGGGTGGCACCGGGGAGCTGTTTTTT
TRBV28	TRBD1	TRBJ2-5	.	CASSNRQGVQVETQYF	TGTGCCAGCAGTAATAGACAGGGGGTACAAGTTGAGACCCAGTACTTC